This paragraph covers one T cell receptor beta chain sequence. These data originate in a study of blood T cell repertoires in COVID-19. On the study more broadly: Donors in the United States, Italy and Spain gave samples during acute or convalescent COVID-19. T cells, B-cell-depleted T cells, or PBMCs provided the cDNA or gDNA that served as material.

With V trimmed by 1 base and J by 5 bases, 5 bases remained unmatched. The CDR3 contains 14 residues. Germline V gene sequence: CDR1 SGHNT, CDR2 YYREEE (reference sequence). In the original analysis: Amplification with reference gene primers provided the estimates of nucleated cell counts. Libraries were prepared by immunoSEQ multiplex PCR; TCRdb keeps only in-frame clonotypes and omits some of them. V and J calls and clone size are those listed in that table; D and trimming were worked out from the DNA. This table holds more than 65,000 clones, 85% found once. The receptor was isolated from a man older than 75 with acute or convalescent COVID-19. The sample comprised peripheral blood. The chain joins TRBV5-4 to TRBJ1-2; 7 nucleotides align to TRBD1. CDR3 sequence reads: CASSLFGTAYGYTF. CDR3 DNA: TGTGCCAGCAGCTTGTTTGGGACAGCTTATGGCTACACCTTC.